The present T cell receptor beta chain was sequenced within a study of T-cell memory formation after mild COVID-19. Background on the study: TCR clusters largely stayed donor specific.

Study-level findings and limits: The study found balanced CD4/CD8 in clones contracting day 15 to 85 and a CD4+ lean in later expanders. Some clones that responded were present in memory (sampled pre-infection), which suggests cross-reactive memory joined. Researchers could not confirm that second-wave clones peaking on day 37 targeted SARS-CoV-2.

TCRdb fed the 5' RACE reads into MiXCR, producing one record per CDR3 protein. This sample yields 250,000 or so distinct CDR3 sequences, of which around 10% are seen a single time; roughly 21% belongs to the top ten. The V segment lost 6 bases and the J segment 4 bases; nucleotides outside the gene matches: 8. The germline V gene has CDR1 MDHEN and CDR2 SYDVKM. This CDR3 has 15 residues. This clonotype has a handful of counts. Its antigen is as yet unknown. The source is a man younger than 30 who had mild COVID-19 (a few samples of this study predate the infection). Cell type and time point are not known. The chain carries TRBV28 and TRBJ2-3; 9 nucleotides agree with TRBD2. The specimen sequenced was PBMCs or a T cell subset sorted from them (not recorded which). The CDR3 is CASSAGGARPDTQYF. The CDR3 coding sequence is TGTGCCAGCAGCGCGGGGGGGGCCAGACCAGATACGCAGTATTTT.